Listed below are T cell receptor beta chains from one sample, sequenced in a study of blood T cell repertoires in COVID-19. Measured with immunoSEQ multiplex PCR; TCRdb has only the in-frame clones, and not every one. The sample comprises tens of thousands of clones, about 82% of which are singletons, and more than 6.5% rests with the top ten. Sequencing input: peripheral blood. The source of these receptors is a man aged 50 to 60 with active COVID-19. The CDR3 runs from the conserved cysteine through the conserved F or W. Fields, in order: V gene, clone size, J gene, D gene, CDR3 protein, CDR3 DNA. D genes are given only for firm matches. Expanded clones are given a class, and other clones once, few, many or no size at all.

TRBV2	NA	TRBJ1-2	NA	CASRGPSSLIYGYTF	TGTGCCAGCAGGGGCCCCTCCAGCCTAATCTATGGCTACACCTTC
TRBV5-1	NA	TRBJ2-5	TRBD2	CASSLLLAETQYF	TGCGCCAGCAGCTTGCTACTAGCGGAGACCCAGTACTTC
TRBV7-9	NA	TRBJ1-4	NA	CASRRAGPGIEKLFF	TGTGCCAGCAGGCGCGCCGGGCCAGGGATTGAAAAACTGTTTTTT
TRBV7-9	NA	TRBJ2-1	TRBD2	CASSSLTSGHNEQFF	TGTGCCAGCAGCTCCCTGACTAGCGGCCACAATGAGCAGTTCTTC
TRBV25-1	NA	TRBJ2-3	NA	CASEDDRRTQYF	TGTGCCAGTGAGGATGACCGGCGTACGCAGTATTTT
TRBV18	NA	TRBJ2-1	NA	CASSLIAGTPSHEQFF	TGTGCCAGCTCACTAATTGCCGGGACTCCTTCTCACGAGCAGTTCTTC
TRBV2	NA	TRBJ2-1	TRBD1	CASSYRDRTNNEQFF	TGTGCCAGCAGCTACCGGGACAGAACTAACAATGAGCAGTTCTTC
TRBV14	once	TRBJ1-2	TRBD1	CASSLPGTGDYGYTF	TGTGCCAGCAGCCTACCCGGGACAGGCGACTATGGCTACACCTTC
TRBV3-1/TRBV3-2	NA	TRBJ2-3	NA	CASSQGIGGLTDTQYF	TGTGCCAGCAGCCAAGGGATAGGTGGGCTCACAGATACGCAGTATTTT
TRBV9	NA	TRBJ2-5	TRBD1	CASSVAPGGLETQYF	TGTGCCAGCAGCGTAGCGCCAGGGGGTCTAGAGACCCAGTACTTC
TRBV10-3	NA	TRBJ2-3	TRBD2	CAISESAGGSFYTDTQYF	TGTGCCATCAGTGAGTCAGCGGGGGGTTCTTTTTACACAGATACGCAGTATTTT
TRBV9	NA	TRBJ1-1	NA	CASSALTRGEAFF	TGTGCCAGCAGCGCTCTCACAAGGGGGGAAGCTTTCTTT
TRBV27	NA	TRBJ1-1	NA	CASRGGAGKGLTMNTEAFF	TGTGCCAGCAGAGGGGGGGCAGGGAAAGGTCTGACCATGAACACTGAAGCTTTCTTT
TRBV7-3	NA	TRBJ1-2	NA	CASSPGWGYGYTF	TGTGCCAGCAGCCCAGGGTGGGGTTATGGCTACACCTTC
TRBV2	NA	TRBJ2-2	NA	CASSEARSLGELFF	TGTGCCAGCAGTGAAGCGCGATCTCTGGGGGAGCTGTTTTTT
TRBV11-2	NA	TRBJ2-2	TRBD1	CASSLGQGDTGELFF	TGTGCCAGCAGCTTGGGACAGGGGGACACCGGGGAGCTGTTTTTT
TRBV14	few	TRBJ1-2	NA	CASSRFASGGYTF	TGTGCCAGCAGCCGTTTCGCTTCGGGAGGCTACACCTTC
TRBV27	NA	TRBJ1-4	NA	CARRSGSTNEKLFF	TGTGCCAGAAGGTCAGGGTCGACGAATGAAAAACTGTTTTTT
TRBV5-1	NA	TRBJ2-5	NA	CASSAPPGLVSAKETQYF	TGCGCCAGCAGCGCTCCTCCCGGACTCGTCTCCGCGAAAGAGACCCAGTACTTC
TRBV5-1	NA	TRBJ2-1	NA	CASSLGSLGNNEQFF	TGCGCCAGCAGCCTCGGGTCCCTCGGGAACAATGAGCAGTTCTTC
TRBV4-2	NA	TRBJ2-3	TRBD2	CASSQDRSPGAGGTQYF	TGTGCCAGCAGCCAAGATAGGAGCCCAGGGGCGGGAGGGACGCAGTATTTT
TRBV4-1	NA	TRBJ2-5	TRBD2	CASSPSGPQETQYF	TGCGCCAGCAGCCCTAGCGGACCGCAAGAGACCCAGTACTTC
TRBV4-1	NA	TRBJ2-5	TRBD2	CASSLTLGTSGSGETQYF	TGCGCCAGCAGCCTTACCCTTGGGACTAGCGGGAGTGGAGAGACCCAGTACTTC
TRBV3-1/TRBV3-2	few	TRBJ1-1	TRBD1	CASSLIGQGNTEAFF	TGTGCCAGCAGCCTTATCGGACAGGGAAACACTGAAGCTTTCTTT
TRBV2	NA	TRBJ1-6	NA	CASSPTRLSSPLHF	TGTGCCAGCAGCCCGACCAGGTTGTCGTCACCCCTCCACTTT
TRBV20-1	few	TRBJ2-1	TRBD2	CSASPGSSGSYNEQFF	TGCAGTGCTAGTCCGGGGTCTAGCGGGAGCTACAATGAGCAGTTCTTC
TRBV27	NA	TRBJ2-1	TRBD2	CASSDGGGDNEQFF	TGTGCCAGCAGTGACGGGGGAGGGGACAATGAGCAGTTCTTC
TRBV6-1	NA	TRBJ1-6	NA	CASSEAPDSNSPLHF	TGTGCCAGCAGTGAAGCTCCGGACAGTAATTCACCCCTCCACTTT
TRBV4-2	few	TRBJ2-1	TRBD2	CASSPTSGTSFTNEQFF	TGTGCCAGCAGCCCCACCTCGGGGACTAGCTTTACGAATGAGCAGTTCTTC
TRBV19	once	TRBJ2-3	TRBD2	CASSIGTRTDTQYF	TGTGCCAGTAGTATCGGGACTAGGACAGATACGCAGTATTTT
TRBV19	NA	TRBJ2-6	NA	CASSSTGLPSGANVLTF	TGTGCCAGTAGTTCGACTGGCCTACCCTCTGGGGCCAACGTCCTGACTTTC
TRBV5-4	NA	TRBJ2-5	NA	CASSLSGVETQYF	TGTGCCAGCAGCTTGTCAGGGGTTGAGACCCAGTACTTC
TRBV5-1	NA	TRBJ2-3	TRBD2	CASRPLTGGGFTDTQYF	TGCGCCAGCAGACCGCTCACTGGCGGGGGTTTCACAGATACGCAGTATTTT
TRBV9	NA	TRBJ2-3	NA	CASSGDTTDTQYF	TGTGCCAGCAGCGGGGACACCACAGATACGCAGTATTTT
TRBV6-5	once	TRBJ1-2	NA	CASSFTLRANYGYTF	TGTGCCAGCAGTTTCACCCTTCGGGCTAACTATGGCTACACCTTC
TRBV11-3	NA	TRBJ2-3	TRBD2	CASSSRLGLEADTQYF	TGTGCCAGCAGCTCTCGACTGGGACTAGAAGCAGATACGCAGTATTTT
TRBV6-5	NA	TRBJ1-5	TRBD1	CTSSSGTGGYQPQHF	TGTACCAGCAGTTCCGGGACAGGGGGCTATCAGCCCCAGCATTTT
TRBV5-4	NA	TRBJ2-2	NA	CASRDLLGGRSGELFF	TGTGCCAGCAGGGACCTGCTGGGGGGGCGCTCCGGGGAGCTGTTTTTT
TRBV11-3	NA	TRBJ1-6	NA	CASSSDRVQPHSPLHF	TGTGCCAGCAGCTCAGACCGGGTCCAACCCCATTCACCCCTCCACTTT
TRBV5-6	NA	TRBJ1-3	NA	CASSMDTRFSGNTIYF	TGTGCCAGCAGCATGGACACCCGATTCTCTGGAAACACCATATATTTT
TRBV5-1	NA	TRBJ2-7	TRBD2	CASANLAGGSYEQYF	TGCGCCAGCGCAAACCTAGCGGGGGGATCCTACGAGCAGTACTTC
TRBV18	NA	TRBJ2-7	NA	CASAPVTLGAYEQYF	TGTGCCAGCGCCCCGGTGACTCTAGGGGCCTACGAGCAGTACTTC
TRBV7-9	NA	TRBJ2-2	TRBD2	CASRGPGLALDGELFF	TGTGCCAGCAGGGGTCCGGGACTAGCGTTAGACGGGGAGCTGTTTTTT
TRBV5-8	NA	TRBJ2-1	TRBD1	CASSRTGGWYNEQFF	TGTGCCAGCAGCCGGACAGGGGGTTGGTACAATGAGCAGTTCTTC
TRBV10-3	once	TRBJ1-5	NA	CAISDWGVSFQPQHF	TGTGCCATCAGTGATTGGGGAGTCTCGTTTCAGCCCCAGCATTTT
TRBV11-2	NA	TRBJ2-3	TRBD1	CASSLVPGQGPVPDTQYF	TGTGCCAGCAGCTTAGTCCCCGGACAGGGCCCTGTCCCAGATACGCAGTATTTT
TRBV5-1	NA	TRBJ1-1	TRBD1	CASSPGQGKAFF	TGCGCCAGCAGCCCAGGACAGGGAAAAGCTTTCTTT
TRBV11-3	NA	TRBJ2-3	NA	CASSLSLTDTQYF	TGTGCCAGCAGCTTATCTCTTACAGATACGCAGTATTTT
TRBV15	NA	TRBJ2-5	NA	CATSRDQGRETQYF	TGTGCCACCAGCAGAGATCAGGGGAGAGAGACCCAGTACTTC
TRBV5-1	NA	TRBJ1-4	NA	CASSREMREKLFF	TGCGCCAGCAGCCGCGAAATGAGGGAAAAACTGTTTTTT
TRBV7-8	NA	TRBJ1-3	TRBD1	CASSPGQTLRGNTIYF	TGTGCCAGCAGCCCGGGACAGACCTTAAGAGGAAACACCATATATTTT
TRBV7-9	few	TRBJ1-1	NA	CASRAPGGWSTEAFF	TGTGCCAGCAGGGCCCCCGGTGGATGGAGCACTGAAGCTTTCTTT
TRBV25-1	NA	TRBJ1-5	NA	CATRSLIGNQPQHF	TGTGCCACCCGGTCCCTAATAGGCAATCAGCCCCAGCATTTT